The text below deals with one T cell receptor beta chain. The data were obtained in a study of technical replicates of blood from four donors. The germline CDR1 and CDR2 sequences are MGHRA and YSYEKL. V gave up 6 bases and J gave up 4 bases, with 16 bases separating them. The CDR3 loop spans 15 amino acids. Profiling relied on immunoSEQ multiplex PCR, and the TCRdb table lists in-frame clones only, not all of them. Of some 77,000 clones detected, about nine tenths appear once; the ten largest clones hold about 0.4%. Sequencing input: T cells isolated from PBMCs. The rearrangement joins TRBV4-1 to TRBJ2-1; weak D call: TRBD1 (6 bases). This clonotype was sampled from a human donor in good health. The CDR3 is CASSLRDTLYNEQFF. CDR3 DNA: TGCGCCAGCAGTCTCCGGGACACCCTGTACAATGAGCAGTTCTTC.